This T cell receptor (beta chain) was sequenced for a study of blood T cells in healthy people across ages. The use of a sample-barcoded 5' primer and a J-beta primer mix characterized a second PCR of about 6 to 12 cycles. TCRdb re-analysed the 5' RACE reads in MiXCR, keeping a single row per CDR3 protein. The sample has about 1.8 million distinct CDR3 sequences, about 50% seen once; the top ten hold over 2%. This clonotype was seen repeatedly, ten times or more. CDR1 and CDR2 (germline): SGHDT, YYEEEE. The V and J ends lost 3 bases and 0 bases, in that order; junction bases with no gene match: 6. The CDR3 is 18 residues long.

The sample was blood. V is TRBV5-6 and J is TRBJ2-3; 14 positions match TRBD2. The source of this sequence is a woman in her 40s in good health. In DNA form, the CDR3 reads TGTGCCAGCAGCTACTGGACTAGCGGGGGGCCTAGCACAGATACGCAGTATTTT. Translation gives CASSYWTSGGPSTDTQYF. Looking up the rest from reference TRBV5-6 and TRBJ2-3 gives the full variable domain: DAGVTQSPTHLIKTRGQQVTLRCSPKSGHDTVSWYQQALGQGPQFIFQYYEEEERQRGNFPDRFSGHQFPNYSSELNVNALLLGDSALYLCASSYWTSGGPSTDTQYFGPGTRLTVL.